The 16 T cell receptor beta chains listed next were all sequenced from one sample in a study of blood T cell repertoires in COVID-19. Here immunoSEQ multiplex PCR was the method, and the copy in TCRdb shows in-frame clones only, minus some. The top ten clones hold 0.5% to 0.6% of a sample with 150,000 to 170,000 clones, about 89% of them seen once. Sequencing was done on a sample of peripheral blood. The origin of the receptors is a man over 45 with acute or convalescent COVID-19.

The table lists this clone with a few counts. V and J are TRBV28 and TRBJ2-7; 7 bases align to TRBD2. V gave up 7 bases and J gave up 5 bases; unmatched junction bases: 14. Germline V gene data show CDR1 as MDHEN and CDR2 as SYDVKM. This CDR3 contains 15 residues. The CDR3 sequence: CASTPGAGEYHEQYF. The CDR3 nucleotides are TGTGCCAGCACCCCTGGGGCGGGAGAATACCACGAGCAGTACTTC.

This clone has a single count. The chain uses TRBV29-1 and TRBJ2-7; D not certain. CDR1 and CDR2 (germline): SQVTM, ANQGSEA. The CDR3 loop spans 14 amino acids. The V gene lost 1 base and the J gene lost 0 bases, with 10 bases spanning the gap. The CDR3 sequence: CSVEGQVTSYEQYF. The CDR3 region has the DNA TGCAGCGTTGAAGGCCAGGTTACCTCCTACGAGCAGTACTTC.

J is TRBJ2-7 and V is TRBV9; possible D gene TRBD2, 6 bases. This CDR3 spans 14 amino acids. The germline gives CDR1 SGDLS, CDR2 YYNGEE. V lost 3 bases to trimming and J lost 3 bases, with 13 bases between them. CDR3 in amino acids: CASSATRDLYEQYF. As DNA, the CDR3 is TGTGCCAGCAGCGCCACGCGGGACCTCTACGAGCAGTACTTC.

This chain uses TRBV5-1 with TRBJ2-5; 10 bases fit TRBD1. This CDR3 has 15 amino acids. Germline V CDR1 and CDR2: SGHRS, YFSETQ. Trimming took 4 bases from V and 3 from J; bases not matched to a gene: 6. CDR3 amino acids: CASSPRTGGKETQYF. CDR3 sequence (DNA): TGCGCCAGCAGCCCTCGGACAGGGGGTAAAGAGACCCAGTACTTC.

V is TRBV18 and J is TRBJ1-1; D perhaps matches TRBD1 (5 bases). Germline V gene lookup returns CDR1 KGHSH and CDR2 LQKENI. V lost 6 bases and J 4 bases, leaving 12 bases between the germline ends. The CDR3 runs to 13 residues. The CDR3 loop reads CASSLNGGTEAFF. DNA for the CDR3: TGTGCCAGCTCTCTCAACGGGGGCACTGAAGCTTTCTTT.

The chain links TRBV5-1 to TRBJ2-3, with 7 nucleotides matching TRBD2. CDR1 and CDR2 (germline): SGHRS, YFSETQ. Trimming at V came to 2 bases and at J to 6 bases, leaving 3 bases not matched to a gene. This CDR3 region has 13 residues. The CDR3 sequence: CASSLAGKDTQYF. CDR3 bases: TGCGCCAGCAGCTTAGCGGGAAAGGATACGCAGTATTTT.

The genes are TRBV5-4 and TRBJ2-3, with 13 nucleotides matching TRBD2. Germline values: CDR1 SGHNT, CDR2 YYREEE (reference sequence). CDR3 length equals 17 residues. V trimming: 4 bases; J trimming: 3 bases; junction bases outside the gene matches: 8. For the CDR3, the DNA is TGTGCCAGCAGCGACTACCGACTAGCGGGAGGAACAGATACGCAGTATTTT. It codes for CASSDYRLAGGTDTQYF.

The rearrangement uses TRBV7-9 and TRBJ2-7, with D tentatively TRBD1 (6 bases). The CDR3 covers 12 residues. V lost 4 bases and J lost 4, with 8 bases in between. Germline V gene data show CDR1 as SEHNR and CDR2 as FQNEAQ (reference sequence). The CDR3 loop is CASSSQGYEQYV. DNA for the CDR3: TGTGCCAGCAGCTCACAGGGATACGAGCAGTACGTC.

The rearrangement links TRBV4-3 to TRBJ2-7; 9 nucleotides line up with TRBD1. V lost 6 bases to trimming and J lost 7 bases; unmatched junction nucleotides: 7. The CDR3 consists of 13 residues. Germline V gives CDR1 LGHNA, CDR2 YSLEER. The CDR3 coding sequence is TGCGCCAGCAGTCAGGGGGACAGGGTTGAGCAGTACGTC. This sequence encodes CASSQGDRVEQYV.

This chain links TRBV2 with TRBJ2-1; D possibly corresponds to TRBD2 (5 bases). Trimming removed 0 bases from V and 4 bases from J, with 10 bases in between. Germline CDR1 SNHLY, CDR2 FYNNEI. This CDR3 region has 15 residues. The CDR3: CASSEAAGDYNEQFF. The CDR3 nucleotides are TGTGCCAGCAGTGAAGCGGCGGGCGATTACAATGAGCAGTTCTTC.

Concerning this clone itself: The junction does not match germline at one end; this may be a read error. The CDR3 DNA reads TGTGCTAGCAGCAAGACAGGGGGGCCCTACAATGAGCAGTTCTTC. It translates to CASSKTGGPYNEQFF. The V call is TRBV7-7, the J call TRBJ2-1; 9 nucleotides align to TRBD1. CDR1 and CDR2 from the germline V gene are SSHAT and FNYEAQ (reference sequence). The CDR3 spans 15 residues. Together with reference TRBV7-7 and TRBJ2-1, the CDR3 gives the full variable domain: GAGVSQSPRYKVTKRGQDVTLRCDPISSHATLYWYQQALGQGPEFLTYFNYEAQPDKSGLPSDRFSAERPEGSISTLTIQRTEQRDSAMYRCASSKTGGPYNEQFFGPGTRLTVL.

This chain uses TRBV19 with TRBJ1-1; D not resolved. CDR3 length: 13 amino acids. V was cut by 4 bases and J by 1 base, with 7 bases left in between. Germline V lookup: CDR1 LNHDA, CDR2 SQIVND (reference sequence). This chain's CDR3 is CASSTEQNTEAFF. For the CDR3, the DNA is TGTGCCAGTAGTACAGAACAGAACACTGAAGCTTTCTTT.

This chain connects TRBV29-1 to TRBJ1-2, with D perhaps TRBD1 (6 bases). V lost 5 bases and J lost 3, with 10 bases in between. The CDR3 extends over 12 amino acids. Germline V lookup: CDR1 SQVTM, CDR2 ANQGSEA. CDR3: CSVSRTDYGYTF. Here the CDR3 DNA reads TGCAGCGTTTCCAGGACAGACTATGGCTACACCTTC.

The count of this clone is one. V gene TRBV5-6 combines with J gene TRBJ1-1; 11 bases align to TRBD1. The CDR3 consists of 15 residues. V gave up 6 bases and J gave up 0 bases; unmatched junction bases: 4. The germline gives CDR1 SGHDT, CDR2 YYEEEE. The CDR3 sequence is CASIGTGGLNTEAFF. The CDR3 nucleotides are TGTGCCAGCATCGGGACAGGGGGGTTGAACACTGAAGCTTTCTTT. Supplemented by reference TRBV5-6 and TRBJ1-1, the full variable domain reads DAGVTQSPTHLIKTRGQQVTLRCSPKSGHDTVSWYQQALGQGPQFIFQYYEEEERQRGNFPDRFSGHQFPNYSSELNVNALLLGDSALYLCASIGTGGLNTEAFFGQGTRLTVV.

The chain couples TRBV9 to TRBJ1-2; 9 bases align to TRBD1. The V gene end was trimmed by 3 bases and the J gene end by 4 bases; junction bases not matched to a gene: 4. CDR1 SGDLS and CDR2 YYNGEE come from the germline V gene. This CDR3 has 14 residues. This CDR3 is CASSAGQGFYGYTF. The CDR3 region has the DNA TGTGCCAGCAGCGCGGGACAGGGTTTCTATGGCTACACCTTC.

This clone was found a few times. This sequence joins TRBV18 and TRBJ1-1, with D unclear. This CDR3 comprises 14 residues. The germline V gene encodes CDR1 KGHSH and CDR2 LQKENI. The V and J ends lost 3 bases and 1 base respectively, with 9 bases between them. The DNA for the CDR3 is TGTGCCAGCTCACCTAAAGACTGGAACACTGAAGCTTTCTTT. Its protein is CASSPKDWNTEAFF.